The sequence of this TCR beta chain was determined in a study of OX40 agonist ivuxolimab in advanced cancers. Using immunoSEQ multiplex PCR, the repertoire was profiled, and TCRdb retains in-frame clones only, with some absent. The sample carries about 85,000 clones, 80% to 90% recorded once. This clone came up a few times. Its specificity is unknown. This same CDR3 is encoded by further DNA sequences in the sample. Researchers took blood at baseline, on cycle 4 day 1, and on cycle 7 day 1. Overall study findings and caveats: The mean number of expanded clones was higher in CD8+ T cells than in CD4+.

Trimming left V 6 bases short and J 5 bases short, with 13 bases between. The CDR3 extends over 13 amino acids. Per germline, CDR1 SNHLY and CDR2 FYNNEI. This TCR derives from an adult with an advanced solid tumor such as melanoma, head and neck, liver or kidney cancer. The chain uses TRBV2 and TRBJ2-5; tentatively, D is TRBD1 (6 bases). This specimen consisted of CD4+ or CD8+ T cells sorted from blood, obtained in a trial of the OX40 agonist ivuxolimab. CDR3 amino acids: CASRATGSETQYF. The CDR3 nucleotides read TGTGCCAGCAGGGCGACAGGTTCGGAGACCCAGTACTTC.